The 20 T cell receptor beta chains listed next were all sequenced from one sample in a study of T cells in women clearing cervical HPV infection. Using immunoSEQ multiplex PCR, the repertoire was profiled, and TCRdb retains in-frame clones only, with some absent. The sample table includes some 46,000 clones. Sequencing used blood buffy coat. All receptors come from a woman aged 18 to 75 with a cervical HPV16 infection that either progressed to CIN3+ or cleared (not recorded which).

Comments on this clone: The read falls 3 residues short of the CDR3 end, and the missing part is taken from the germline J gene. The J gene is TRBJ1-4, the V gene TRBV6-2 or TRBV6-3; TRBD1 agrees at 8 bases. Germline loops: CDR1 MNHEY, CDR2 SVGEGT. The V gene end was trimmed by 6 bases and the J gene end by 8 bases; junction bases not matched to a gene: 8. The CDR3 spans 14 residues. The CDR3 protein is CASSSTGDGEKLFF. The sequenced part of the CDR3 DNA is TGTGCCAGCAGCTCGACAGGGGATGGAGAAAAA.

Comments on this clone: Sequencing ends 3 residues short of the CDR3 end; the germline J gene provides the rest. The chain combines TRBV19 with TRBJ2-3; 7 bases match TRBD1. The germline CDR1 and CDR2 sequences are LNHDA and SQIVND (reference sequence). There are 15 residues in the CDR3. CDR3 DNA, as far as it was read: TGTGCCAGTAGTATAGATTCAGGGACAGTTCAGCCG. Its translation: CASSIDSGTVQP. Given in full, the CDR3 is CASSIDSGTVQPQYF. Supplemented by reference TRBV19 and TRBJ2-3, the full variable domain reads DGGITQSPKYLFRKEGQNVTLSCEQNLNHDAMYWYRQDPGQGLRLIYYSQIVNDFQKGDIAEGYSVSREKKESFPLTVTSAQKNPTAFYLCASSIDSGTVQPQYFGPGTRLTVL.

CDR3 protein: CASSYGTSGGGEQFF. The CDR3 DNA, read in part, is TGCGCCAGCAGCTATGGGACTAGCGGTGGGGGTGAG. This chain connects TRBV5-1 to TRBJ2-1; 11 bases align to TRBD2. With the read ending 3 residues before the CDR3 end, the germline J gene is used to fill in that end. V gave up 3 bases and J gave up 9 bases; unmatched junction bases: 8. The germline CDR1 and CDR2 sequences are SGHRS and YFSETQ. This CDR3 has 15 amino acids.

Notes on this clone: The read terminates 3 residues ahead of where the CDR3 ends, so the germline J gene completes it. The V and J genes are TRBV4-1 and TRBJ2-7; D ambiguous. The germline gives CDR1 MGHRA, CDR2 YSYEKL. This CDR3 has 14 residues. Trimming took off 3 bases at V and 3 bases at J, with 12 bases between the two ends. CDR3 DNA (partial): TGCGCCAGCAGCCAGATGGTCCTAAACTACGAG. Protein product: CASSQMVLNYE. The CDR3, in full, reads CASSQMVLNYEQYF.

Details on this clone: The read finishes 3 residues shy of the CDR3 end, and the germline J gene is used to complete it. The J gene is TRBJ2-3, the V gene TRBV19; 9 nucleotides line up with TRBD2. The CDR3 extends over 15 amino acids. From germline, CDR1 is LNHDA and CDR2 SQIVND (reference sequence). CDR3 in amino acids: CASAPLAGTPQAQYF. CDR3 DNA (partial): TGTGCCAGTGCCCCGCTAGCGGGGACCCCTCAGGCG.

CDR3 DNA, as far as it was read: TGTGCCTGGAGTTCAGGCGTTGGAAACACC. This gives the protein CAWSSGVGNT. The entire CDR3 sequence reads CAWSSGVGNTIYF. This chain uses TRBV30 with TRBJ1-3; D uncertain. The read falls 3 residues short of the CDR3 end, and the missing part is taken from the germline J gene. Trimming shortened V by 2 bases and J by 3 bases, and 8 bases separated the two germline ends. The CDR3 spans 13 residues. Germline V gene sequence: CDR1 GTSNPN, CDR2 SVGIG (reference sequence).

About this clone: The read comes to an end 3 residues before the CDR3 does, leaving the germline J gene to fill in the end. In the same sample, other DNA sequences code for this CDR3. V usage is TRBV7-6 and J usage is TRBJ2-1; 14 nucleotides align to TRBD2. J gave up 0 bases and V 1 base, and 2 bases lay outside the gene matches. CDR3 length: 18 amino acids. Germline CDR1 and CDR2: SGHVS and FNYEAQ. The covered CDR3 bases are TGTGCCAGCAGCTTAGGGGGGACTAGCGGGAGCTCCTACAATGAG. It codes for CASSLGGTSGSSYNE. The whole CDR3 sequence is CASSLGGTSGSSYNEQFF.

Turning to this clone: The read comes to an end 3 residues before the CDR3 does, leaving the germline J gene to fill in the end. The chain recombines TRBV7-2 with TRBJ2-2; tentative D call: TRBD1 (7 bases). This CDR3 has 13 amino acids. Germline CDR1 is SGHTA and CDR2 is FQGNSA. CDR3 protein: CASRRGHNEKLFF. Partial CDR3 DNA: TGTGCCAGCCGGAGGGGGCATAATGAAAAG.

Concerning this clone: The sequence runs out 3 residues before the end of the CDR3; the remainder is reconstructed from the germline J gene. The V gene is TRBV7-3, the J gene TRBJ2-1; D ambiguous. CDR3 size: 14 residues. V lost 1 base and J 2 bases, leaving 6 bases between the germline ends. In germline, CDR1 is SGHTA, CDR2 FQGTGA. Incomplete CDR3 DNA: TGTGCCAGCAGCTTAAATCCTACCTACAATGAG. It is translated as CASSLNPTYNE. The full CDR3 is CASSLNPTYNEQFF.

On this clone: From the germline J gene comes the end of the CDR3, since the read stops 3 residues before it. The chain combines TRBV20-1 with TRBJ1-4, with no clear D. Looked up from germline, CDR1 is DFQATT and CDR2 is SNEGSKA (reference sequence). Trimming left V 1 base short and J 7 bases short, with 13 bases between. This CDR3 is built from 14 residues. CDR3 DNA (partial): TGCAGTGCTAGAGCCGGGTCTGCGGGTGAAAAA. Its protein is CSARAGSAGEK. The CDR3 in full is CSARAGSAGEKLFF.

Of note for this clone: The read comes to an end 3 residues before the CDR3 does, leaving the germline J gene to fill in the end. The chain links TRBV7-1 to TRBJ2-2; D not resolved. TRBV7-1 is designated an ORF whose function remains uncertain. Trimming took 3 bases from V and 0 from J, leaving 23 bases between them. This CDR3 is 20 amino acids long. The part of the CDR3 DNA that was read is TGTGCCAGCAGCTCCGGATCCTACCCAGGCCGCCCCGCGAACACCGGGGAG. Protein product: CASSSGSYPGRPANTGE. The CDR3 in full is CASSSGSYPGRPANTGELFF.

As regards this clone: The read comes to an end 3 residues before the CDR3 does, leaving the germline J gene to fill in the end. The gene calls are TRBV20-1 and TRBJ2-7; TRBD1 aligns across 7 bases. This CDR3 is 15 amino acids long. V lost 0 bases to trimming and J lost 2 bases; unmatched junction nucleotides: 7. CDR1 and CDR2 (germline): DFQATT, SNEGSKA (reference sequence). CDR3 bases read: TGCAGTGCTAGAGATCCAACAGGGGACCCCTACGAG. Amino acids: CSARDPTGDPYE. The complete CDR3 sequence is CSARDPTGDPYEQYF.

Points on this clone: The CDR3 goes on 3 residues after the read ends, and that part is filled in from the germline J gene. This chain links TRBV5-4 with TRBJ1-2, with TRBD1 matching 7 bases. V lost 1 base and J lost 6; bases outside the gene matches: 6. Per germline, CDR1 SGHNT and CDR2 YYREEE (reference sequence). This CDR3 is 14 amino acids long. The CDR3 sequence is CASSLTGELDGYTF. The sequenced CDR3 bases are TGTGCCAGCAGCTTGACAGGGGAGCTGGATGGC.

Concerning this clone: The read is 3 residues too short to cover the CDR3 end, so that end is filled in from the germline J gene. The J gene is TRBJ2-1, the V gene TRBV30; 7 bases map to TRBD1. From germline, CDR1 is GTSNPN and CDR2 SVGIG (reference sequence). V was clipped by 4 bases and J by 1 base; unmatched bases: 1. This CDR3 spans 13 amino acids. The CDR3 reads CAWNRGSYNEQFF. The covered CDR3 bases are TGTGCCTGGAACAGGGGATCCTACAATGAG. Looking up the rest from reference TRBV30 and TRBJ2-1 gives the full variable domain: SQTIHQWPATLVQPVGSPLSLECTVEGTSNPNLYWYRQAAGRGLQLLFYSVGIGQISSEVPQNLSASRPQDRQFILSSKKLLLSDSGFYLCAWNRGSYNEQFFGPGTRLTVL.

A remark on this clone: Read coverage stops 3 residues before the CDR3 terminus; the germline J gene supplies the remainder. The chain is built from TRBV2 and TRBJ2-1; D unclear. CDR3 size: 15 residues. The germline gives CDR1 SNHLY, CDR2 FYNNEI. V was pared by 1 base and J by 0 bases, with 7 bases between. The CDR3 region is CASSEDSSSYNEQFF. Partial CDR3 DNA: TGTGCCAGCAGTGAAGACTCCTCCTCCTACAATGAG.

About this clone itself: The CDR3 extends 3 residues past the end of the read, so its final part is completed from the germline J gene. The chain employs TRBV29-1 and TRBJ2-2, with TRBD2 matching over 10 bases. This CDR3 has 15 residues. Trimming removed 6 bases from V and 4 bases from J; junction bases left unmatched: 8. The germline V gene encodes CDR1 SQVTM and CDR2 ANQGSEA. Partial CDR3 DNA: TGCAGCGTAGCCGGGACTAGCGTTACCACCGGGGAG. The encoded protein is CSVAGTSVTTGE. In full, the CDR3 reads CSVAGTSVTTGELFF.

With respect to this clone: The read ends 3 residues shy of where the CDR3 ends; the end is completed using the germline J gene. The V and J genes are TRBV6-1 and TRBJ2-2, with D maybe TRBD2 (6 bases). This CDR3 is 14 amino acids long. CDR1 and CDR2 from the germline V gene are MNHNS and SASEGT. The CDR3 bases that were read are TGTGCCAGCAGTGAATGGACGGGGGTGGAAAAG. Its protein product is CASSEWTGVEK. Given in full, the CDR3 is CASSEWTGVEKLFF.

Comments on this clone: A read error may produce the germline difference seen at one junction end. The CDR3: CASSQDSLAGEYNEQFF. Partial CDR3 DNA: TGCGCCAGCAGCCAAGATTCCCTAGCGGGAGAATACAATGAG. This chain joins TRBV4-2 and TRBJ2-1; 10 nucleotides agree with TRBD2. Coverage ceases 3 residues before the CDR3 finishes, and the germline J gene fills in the end. The CDR3 length is 17 residues. Germline V lookup: CDR1 LGHNA, CDR2 YNFKEQ.

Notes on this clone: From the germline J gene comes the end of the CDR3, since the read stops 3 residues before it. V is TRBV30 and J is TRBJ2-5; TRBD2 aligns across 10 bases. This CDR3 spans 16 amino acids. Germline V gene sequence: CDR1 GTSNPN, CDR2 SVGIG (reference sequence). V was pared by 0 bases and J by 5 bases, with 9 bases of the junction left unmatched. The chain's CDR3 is CAWSVDGLAGVETQYF. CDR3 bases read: TGTGCCTGGAGTGTAGATGGGCTAGCGGGGGTCGAGACC.

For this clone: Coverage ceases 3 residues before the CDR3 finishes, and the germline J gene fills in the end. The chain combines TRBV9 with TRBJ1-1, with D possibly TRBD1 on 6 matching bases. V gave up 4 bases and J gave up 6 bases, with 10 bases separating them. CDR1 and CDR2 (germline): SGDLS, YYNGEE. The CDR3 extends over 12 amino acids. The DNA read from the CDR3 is TGTGCCAGCAGCCCCCAGGGGTCTGAA. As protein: CASSPQGSE. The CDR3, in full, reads CASSPQGSEAFF. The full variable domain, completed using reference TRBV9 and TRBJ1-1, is DSGVTQTPKHLITATGQRVTLRCSPRSGDLSVYWYQQSLDQGLQFLIQYYNGEERAKGNILERFSAQQFPDLHSELNLSSLELGDSALYFCASSPQGSEAFFGQGTRLTVV.